This is a list of T cell receptor beta chains from one sample in a study of identical twins. MiXCR was run by TCRdb on the 5' RACE reads, yielding one entry per CDR3 protein. Counted here are around 670,000 distinct CDR3 sequences, roughly 6% occurring once; the ten biggest clones make up about 2%. The sample was naive T cells sorted from blood. These receptors all come from a young man in good health. Each CDR3 is given with its conserved first and last residue. A D gene is named only where the DNA matches it firmly. Not every row has a clone size; where given, it reads once, few, many or a size class.

j_call v_call clone_size d_call cdr3_aa cdr3_nt
TRBJ2-5 TRBV24-1 NA NA CATSTHLDTQYF TGTGCCACCAGCACCCACCTAGACACCCAGTACTTC
TRBJ1-2 TRBV7-9 many TRBD1 CASSLATGTSYYGYTF TGTGCCAGCAGCTTAGCGACAGGGACGTCTTACTATGGCTACACCTTC
TRBJ1-1 TRBV19 NA TRBD1 CASSISTGSEAFF TGTGCCAGTAGTATTTCGACAGGGAGCGAAGCTTTCTTT
TRBJ2-7 TRBV12-3/TRBV12-4 many NA CASSPKMWGPLYF TGTGCCAGCAGCCCTAAGATGTGGGGACCTCTGTACTTC
TRBJ2-1 TRBV15 NA TRBD1 CATSHRDRGTHEQFF TGTGCCACCAGCCACCGGGACAGGGGGACCCATGAGCAGTTCTTC
TRBJ1-5 TRBV5-1 NA NA CASRSSPWSNQPQHF TGCGCCAGCAGGTCGAGCCCGTGGAGCAATCAGCCCCAGCATTTT
TRBJ2-3 TRBV18 few NA CASSPTGFADTQYF TGTGCCAGCTCACCAACGGGGTTCGCAGATACGCAGTATTTT
TRBJ1-1 TRBV18 few NA CASSPLRMYQDTEAFF TGTGCCAGCTCACCATTGAGGATGTATCAGGACACTGAAGCTTTCTTT
TRBJ2-5 TRBV25-1 few NA CASSMGIVQETQYF TGTGCCAGCAGTATGGGGATAGTCCAAGAGACCCAGTACTTC
TRBJ2-4 TRBV28 many TRBD1 CASSLSGQATDIQYF TGTGCCAGCAGTTTGTCGGGACAGGCGACGGACATTCAGTACTTC
TRBJ2-5 TRBV6-5 many NA CASSYAGWQETQYF TGTGCCAGCAGTTACGCGGGTTGGCAAGAGACCCAGTACTTC
TRBJ2-3 TRBV18 NA NA CASSPGAPGADTQYF TGTGCCAGCTCACCGGGAGCGCCCGGCGCCGATACGCAGTATTTT
TRBJ2-3 TRBV20-1 few NA CSAVTPQRTDTQYF TGCAGTGCTGTAACACCTCAAAGGACAGATACGCAGTATTTT
TRBJ2-2 TRBV5-4 NA NA CASSRTGLGAGELFF TGTGCCAGCAGCAGGACCGGGCTCGGGGCCGGGGAGCTGTTTTTT
TRBJ2-3 TRBV20-1 many NA CSASGKGRTDTQYF TGCAGTGCTAGTGGGAAGGGCCGAACAGATACGCAGTATTTT
TRBJ2-1 TRBV6-2/TRBV6-3 few TRBD2 CASSSPRLAGVAQFF TGTGCCAGCAGTTCCCCCCGACTAGCGGGAGTGGCGCAGTTCTTC
TRBJ1-2 TRBV21-1 many NA CASSKTGVDYGYTF TGTGCCAGCAGCAAAACGGGGGTTGACTATGGCTACACCTTC
TRBJ2-7 TRBV20-1 many NA CSALRASRYEQYF TGCAGTGCTCTCAGGGCTAGTAGGTACGAGCAGTACTTC
TRBJ2-4 TRBV5-8 many TRBD1 CASRDRDRDGIQYF TGTGCCAGCCGAGATAGGGACAGGGACGGCATTCAGTACTTC
TRBJ1-5 TRBV20-1 many TRBD1 CSARYGTVNQPQHF TGCAGTGCTAGATACGGGACAGTCAATCAGCCCCAGCATTTT
TRBJ2-1 TRBV20-1 many NA CSAGPGSSYNEQFF TGCAGTGCAGGCCCAGGATCTTCCTACAATGAGCAGTTCTTC
TRBJ2-3 TRBV5-1 few TRBD2 CASSVPGLAGGSTDTQYF TGCGCCAGCAGCGTCCCGGGACTAGCGGGAGGGAGCACAGATACGCAGTATTTT
TRBJ2-2 TRBV29-1 NA TRBD2 CSVVSREGGTGELFF TGCAGCGTTGTTTCGCGGGAGGGGGGTACCGGGGAGCTGTTTTTT
TRBJ2-1 TRBV5-1 few NA CASSLGPPYNEQFF TGCGCCAGCAGCTTGGGACCTCCCTACAATGAGCAGTTCTTC
TRBJ2-2 TRBV6-1 many TRBD2 CASRRRTSGKDGELFF TGTGCCAGCAGACGGAGGACTAGCGGGAAGGACGGGGAGCTGTTTTTT
TRBJ2-1 TRBV10-3 many TRBD2 CAISESTGLAGDRNEQFF TGTGCCATCAGTGAGTCTACAGGACTAGCGGGAGATCGGAATGAGCAGTTCTTC
TRBJ2-1 TRBV20-1 few TRBD2 CSARQTSGRGRGSYNEQFF TGCAGTGCTAGGCAGACTAGCGGGAGGGGTCGCGGCTCCTACAATGAGCAGTTCTTC
TRBJ2-5 TRBV18 few TRBD2 CASSQTSGDQETQYF TGTGCCAGCTCACAGACTAGCGGGGATCAAGAGACCCAGTACTTC
TRBJ1-6 TRBV5-1 many NA CASSLGTEDSPLHF TGCGCCAGCAGCTTGGGGACAGAGGATTCACCCCTCCACTTT
TRBJ1-2 TRBV2 few NA CASSETGASSGYTF TGTGCCAGCAGTGAAACCGGGGCGAGTAGCGGCTACACCTTC
TRBJ2-2 TRBV2 few TRBD1 CASSERQGATTGELFF TGTGCCAGCAGTGAACGGCAGGGGGCTACCACCGGGGAGCTGTTTTTT
TRBJ2-7 TRBV20-1 NA NA CSARIPGASPYEQYF TGCAGTGCTAGAATCCCCGGGGCTAGCCCCTACGAGCAGTACTTC
TRBJ1-1 TRBV12-3/TRBV12-4 NA TRBD1 CASRKGQMNTEAFF TGTGCCAGCAGAAAGGGACAGATGAACACTGAAGCTTTCTTT
TRBJ2-5 TRBV7-2 NA NA CASSLAPMQETQYF TGTGCCAGCAGCTTAGCACCGATGCAAGAGACCCAGTACTTC
TRBJ2-1 TRBV7-9 many NA CASSRHLAFVPFF TGTGCCAGCAGCCGGCATCTAGCGTTTGTTCCGTTCTTC
TRBJ2-1 TRBV11-2 many NA CASSLGRDYEQFF TGTGCCAGCAGCTTAGGCCGTGACTATGAGCAGTTCTTC
TRBJ2-5 TRBV12-3/TRBV12-4 many NA CASSPRQGIRETQYF TGTGCCAGCAGTCCCAGGCAGGGGATCAGAGAGACCCAGTACTTC
TRBJ2-7 TRBV28 NA TRBD2 CASSFVAGGPWEQYF TGTGCCAGCAGTTTCGTAGCGGGAGGGCCGTGGGAGCAGTACTTC
TRBJ2-2 TRBV6-2/TRBV6-3 many NA CASSRSATGELFF TGTGCCAGCAGTCGCTCAGCCACCGGGGAGCTGTTTTTT
TRBJ2-3 TRBV24-1 NA TRBD2 CATSALSGSGDTQYF TGTGCCACCAGTGCCCTTAGCGGGAGTGGGGATACGCAGTATTTT
TRBJ2-3 TRBV4-3 many NA CASSGRGTQYF TGCGCCAGCAGCGGTCGAGGGACGCAGTATTTT
TRBJ1-5 TRBV20-1 NA TRBD1 CSATVGTGDVQPQHF TGCAGTGCTACCGTCGGGACAGGGGACGTTCAGCCCCAGCATTTT
TRBJ2-7 TRBV29-1 many NA CSVRTGTGSSYEQYF TGCAGCGTTCGAACCGGGACGGGGAGCTCCTACGAGCAGTACTTC
TRBJ2-7 TRBV5-1 few TRBD1 CASRPGTGFEQYF TGCGCCAGCAGACCGGGGACAGGGTTCGAGCAGTACTTC
TRBJ1-1 TRBV2 many TRBD1 CASPGGRNTEAFF TGTGCCAGCCCAGGGGGCCGGAACACTGAAGCTTTCTTT
TRBJ2-7 TRBV12-3/TRBV12-4 NA NA CASSLALSKPYEQYF TGTGCCAGCAGTTTAGCGCTAAGTAAGCCCTACGAGCAGTACTTC
TRBJ1-2 TRBV9 few NA CASSPWGGGRYTF TGTGCCAGCAGCCCCTGGGGGGGCGGCCGCTACACCTTC
TRBJ1-2 TRBV6-1 NA TRBD1 CASNQQGAGSYTF TGTGCCAGCAATCAACAGGGGGCAGGGAGCTACACCTTC
TRBJ2-3 TRBV29-1 many TRBD2 CSVSLAGGTDTQYF TGCAGCGTTTCTCTAGCGGGAGGCACAGATACGCAGTATTTT
TRBJ2-5 TRBV24-1 many NA CATSDFGGGETQYF TGTGCCACCAGTGATTTCGGGGGAGGAGAGACCCAGTACTTC
TRBJ2-1 TRBV4-3 many NA CASSQAPPGWSLGEQFF TGCGCCAGCAGCCAAGCGCCGCCAGGGTGGTCCTTGGGTGAGCAGTTCTTC
TRBJ2-1 TRBV5-1 many TRBD2 CASRQTSGSGYEQFF TGCGCCAGCAGACAAACTAGCGGGAGTGGATATGAGCAGTTCTTC
TRBJ1-2 TRBV6-5 few TRBD1 CAGVDRVGGYTF TGTGCCGGGGTGGACAGGGTGGGCGGCTACACCTTC
TRBJ2-7 TRBV20-1 many NA CSAAQGVAYYEQYF TGCAGTGCTGCTCAGGGTGTAGCCTACTACGAGCAGTACTTC
TRBJ1-5 TRBV20-1 many NA CSARDAAAADNQPQHF TGCAGTGCTAGAGATGCGGCGGCGGCGGATAATCAGCCCCAGCATTTT
TRBJ2-1 TRBV12-3/TRBV12-4 many NA CASKPRVGYNEQFF TGTGCCAGCAAACCAAGGGTGGGGTACAATGAGCAGTTCTTC
TRBJ1-6 TRBV18 many NA CATVDIPNSPLHF TGTGCCACCGTTGACATTCCCAATTCACCCCTCCACTTT
TRBJ1-3 TRBV12-3/TRBV12-4 NA NA CASSPYRGNTIYF TGTGCCAGCAGTCCTTATCGCGGAAACACCATATATTTT
TRBJ2-6 TRBV9 many NA CASSVAGSSGANVLTF TGTGCCAGCAGCGTAGCAGGGAGCTCTGGGGCCAACGTCCTGACTTTC